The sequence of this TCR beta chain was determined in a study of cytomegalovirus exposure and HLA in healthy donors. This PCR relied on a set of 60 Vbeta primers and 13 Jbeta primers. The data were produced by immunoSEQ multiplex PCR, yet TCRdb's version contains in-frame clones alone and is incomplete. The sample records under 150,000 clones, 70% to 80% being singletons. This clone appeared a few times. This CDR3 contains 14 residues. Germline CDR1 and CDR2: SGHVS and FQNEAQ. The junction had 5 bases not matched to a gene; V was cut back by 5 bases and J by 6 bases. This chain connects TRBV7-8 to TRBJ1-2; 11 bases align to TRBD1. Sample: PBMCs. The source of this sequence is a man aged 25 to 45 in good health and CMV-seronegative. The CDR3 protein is CASSRRTGGDGYTF. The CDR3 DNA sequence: TGTGCCAGCAGCCGACGGACAGGGGGCGATGGCTACACCTTC.